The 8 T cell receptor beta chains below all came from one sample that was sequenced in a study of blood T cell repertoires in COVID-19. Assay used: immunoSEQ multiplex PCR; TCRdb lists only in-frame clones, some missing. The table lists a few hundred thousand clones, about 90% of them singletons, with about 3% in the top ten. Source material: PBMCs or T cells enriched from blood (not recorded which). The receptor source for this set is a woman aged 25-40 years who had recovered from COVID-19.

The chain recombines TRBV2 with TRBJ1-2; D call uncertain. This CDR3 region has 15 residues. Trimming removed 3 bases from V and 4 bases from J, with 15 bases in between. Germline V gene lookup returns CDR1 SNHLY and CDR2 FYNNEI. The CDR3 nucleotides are TGTGCCAGCAGTGATACGGCGCAGGCCCCCTATGGCTACACCTTC. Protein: CASSDTAQAPYGYTF.

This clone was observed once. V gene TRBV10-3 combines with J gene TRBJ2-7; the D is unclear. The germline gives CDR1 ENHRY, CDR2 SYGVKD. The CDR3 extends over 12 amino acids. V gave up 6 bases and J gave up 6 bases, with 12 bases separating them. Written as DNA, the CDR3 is TGTGCCATCAGCCCGCCGCCTAGCGAGCAGTACTTC. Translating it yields CAISPPPSEQYF.

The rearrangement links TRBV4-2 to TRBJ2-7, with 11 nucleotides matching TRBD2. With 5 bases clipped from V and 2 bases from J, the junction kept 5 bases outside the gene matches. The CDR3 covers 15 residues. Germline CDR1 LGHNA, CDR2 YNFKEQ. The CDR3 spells CASSYGLAGAYEQYF. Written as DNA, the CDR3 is TGTGCCAGCAGCTACGGACTAGCGGGCGCCTACGAGCAGTACTTC.

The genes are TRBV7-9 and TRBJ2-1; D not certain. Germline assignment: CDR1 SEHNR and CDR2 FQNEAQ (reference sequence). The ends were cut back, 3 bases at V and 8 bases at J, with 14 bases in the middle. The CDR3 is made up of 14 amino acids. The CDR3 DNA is TGTGCCAGCAGCTTGTCTGCGACATCCGATGAGCAGTTCTTC. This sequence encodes CASSLSATSDEQFF. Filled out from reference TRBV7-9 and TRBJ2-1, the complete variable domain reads DTGVSQNPRHKITKRGQNVTFRCDPISEHNRLYWYRQTLGQGPEFLTYFQNEAQLEKSRLLSDRFSAERPKGSFSTLEIQRTEQGDSAMYLCASSLSATSDEQFFGPGTRLTVL.

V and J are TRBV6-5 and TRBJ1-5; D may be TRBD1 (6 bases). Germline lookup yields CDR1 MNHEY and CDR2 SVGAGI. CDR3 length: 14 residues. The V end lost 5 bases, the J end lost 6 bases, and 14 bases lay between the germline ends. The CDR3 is CASSPGHPFQPQHF. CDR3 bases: TGTGCCAGCAGTCCGGGACATCCTTTTCAGCCCCAGCATTTT.

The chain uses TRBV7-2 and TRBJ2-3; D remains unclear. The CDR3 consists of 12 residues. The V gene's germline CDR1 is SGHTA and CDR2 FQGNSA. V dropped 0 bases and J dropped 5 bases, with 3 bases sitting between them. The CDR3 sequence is CASSLARDTQYF. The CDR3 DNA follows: TGTGCCAGCAGCTTAGCGAGAGATACGCAGTATTTT. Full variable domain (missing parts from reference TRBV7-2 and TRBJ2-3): GAGVSQSPSNKVTEKGKDVELRCDPISGHTALYWYRQSLGQGLEFLIYFQGNSAPDKSGLPSDRFSAERTGGSVSTLTIQRTQQEDSAVYLCASSLARDTQYFGPGTRLTVL.

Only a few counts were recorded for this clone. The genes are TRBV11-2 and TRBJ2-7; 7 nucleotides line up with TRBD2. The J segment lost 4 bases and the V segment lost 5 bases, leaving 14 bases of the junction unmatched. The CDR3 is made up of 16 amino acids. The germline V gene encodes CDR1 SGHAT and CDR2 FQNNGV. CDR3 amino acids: CASSPHFFGGGYEQYF. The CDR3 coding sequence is TGTGCCAGCAGCCCCCATTTTTTCGGCGGGGGATACGAGCAGTACTTC.

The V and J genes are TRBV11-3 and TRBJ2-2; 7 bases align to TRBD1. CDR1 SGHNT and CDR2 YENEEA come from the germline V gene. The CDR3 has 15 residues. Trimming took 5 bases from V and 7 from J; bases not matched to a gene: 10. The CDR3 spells CASSIGTEGNGELFF. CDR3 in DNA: TGTGCCAGCAGCATCGGGACAGAGGGTAACGGGGAGCTGTTTTTT.